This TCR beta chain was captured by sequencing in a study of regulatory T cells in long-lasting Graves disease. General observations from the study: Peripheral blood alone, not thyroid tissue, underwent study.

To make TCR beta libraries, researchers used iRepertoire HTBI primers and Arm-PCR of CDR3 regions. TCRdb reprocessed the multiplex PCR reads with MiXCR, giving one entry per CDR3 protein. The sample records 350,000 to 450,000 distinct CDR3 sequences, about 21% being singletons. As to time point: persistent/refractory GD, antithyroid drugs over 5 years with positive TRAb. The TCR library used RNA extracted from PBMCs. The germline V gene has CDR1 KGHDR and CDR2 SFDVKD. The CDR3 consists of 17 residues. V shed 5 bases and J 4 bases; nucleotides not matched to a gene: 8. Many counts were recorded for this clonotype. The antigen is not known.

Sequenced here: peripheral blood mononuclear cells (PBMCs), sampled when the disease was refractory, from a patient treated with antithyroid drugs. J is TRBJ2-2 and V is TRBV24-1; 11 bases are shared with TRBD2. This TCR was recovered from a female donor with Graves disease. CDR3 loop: CATSAPPGLAVTGELFF. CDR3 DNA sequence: TGTGCCACCAGTGCACCCCCGGGACTAGCGGTCACCGGGGAGCTGTTTTTT.